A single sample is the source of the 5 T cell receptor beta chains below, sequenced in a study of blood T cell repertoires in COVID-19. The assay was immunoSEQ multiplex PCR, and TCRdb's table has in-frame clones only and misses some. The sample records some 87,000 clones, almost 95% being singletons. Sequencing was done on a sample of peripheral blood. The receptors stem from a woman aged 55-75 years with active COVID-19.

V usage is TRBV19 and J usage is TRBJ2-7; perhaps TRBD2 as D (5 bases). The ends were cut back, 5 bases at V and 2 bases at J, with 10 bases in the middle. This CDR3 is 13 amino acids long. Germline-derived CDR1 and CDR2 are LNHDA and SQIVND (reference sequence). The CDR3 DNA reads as TGTGCCAGTAGTCGAGGGCGCACCTACGAGCAGTACTTC. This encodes CASSRGRTYEQYF.

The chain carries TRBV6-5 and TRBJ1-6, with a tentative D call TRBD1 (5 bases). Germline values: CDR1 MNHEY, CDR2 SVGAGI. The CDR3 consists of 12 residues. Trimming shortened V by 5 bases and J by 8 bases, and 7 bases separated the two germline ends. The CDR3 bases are TGTGCCAGCAGTCAGACAGATTCACCCCTCCACTTT. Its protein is CASSQTDSPLHF.

The DNA of the CDR3 is TGTGCCAGCAGCTCCCAGGACAGGGGGGGCTACGAGCAGTACTTC. This translates into CASSSQDRGGYEQYF. This chain connects TRBV7-6 to TRBJ2-7, with TRBD1 matching 10 bases. Trimming cost V 4 bases and J 3 bases; bases outside gene matches: 6. This CDR3 comprises 15 residues. CDR1 is SGHVS and CDR2 is FNYEAQ in the germline V gene. Complete variable domain (other parts from reference TRBV7-6 and TRBJ2-7): GAGVSQSPRYKVTKRGQDVALRCDPISGHVSLYWYRQALGQGPEFLTYFNYEAQQDKSGLPNDRFSAERPEGSISTLTIQRTEQRDSAMYRCASSSQDRGGYEQYFGPGTRLTVT.

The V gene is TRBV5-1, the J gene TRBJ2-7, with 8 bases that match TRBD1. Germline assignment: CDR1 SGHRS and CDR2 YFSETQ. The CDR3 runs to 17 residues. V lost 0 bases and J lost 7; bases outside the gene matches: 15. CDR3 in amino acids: CASSLVGPSQGALEQYF. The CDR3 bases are TGCGCCAGCAGCTTGGTGGGGCCCAGTCAGGGGGCTTTGGAGCAGTACTTC.

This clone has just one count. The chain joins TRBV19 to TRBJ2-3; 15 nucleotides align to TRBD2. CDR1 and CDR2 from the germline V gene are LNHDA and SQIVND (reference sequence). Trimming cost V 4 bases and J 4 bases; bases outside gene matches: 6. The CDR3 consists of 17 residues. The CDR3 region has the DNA TGTGCCAGTAGTAGGGGACTAGCGGGGGGTCCTGCAGATACGCAGTATTTT. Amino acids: CASSRGLAGGPADTQYF.